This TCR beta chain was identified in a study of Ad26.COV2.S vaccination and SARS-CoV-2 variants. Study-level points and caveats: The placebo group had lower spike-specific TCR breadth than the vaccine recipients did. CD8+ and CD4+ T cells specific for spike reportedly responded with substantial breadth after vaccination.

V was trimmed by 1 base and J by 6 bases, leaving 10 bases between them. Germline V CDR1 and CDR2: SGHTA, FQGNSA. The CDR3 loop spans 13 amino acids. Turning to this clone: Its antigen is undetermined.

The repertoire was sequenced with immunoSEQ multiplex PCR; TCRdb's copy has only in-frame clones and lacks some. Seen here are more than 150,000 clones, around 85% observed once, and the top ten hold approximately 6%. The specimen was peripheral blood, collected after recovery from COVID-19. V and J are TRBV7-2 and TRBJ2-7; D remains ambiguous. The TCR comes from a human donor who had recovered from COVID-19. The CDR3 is CASSLEGPREQYF. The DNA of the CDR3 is TGTGCCAGCAGCTTAGAGGGCCCGCGCGAGCAGTACTTC.